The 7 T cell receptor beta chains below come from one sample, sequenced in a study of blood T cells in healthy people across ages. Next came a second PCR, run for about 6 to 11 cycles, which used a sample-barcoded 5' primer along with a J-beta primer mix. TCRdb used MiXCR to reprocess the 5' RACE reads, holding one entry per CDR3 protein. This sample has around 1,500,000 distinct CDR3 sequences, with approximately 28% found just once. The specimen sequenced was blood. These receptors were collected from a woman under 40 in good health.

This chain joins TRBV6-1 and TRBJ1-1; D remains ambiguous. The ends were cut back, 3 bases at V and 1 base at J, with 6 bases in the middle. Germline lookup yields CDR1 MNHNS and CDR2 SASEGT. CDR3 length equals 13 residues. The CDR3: CASSDLQNTEAFF. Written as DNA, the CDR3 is TGTGCCAGCAGTGATTTACAGAACACTGAAGCTTTCTTT.

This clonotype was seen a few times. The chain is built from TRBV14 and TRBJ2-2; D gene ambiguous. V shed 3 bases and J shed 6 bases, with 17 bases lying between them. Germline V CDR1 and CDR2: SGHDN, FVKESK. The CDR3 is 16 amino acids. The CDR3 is CASSQSPGNYAGELFF. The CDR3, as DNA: TGTGCCAGCAGCCAGTCCCCTGGGAACTACGCCGGGGAGCTGTTTTTT.

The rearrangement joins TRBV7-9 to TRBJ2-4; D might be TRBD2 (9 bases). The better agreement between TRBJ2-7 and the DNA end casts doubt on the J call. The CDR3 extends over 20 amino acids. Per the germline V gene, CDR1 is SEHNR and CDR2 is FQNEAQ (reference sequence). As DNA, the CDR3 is TGTGCCAGCAGCTGGACAGGGACATACTATAGCGGGGGCCACCCTGGCGAGCAGTACTTC. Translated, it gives CASSWTGTYYSGGHPGEQYF.

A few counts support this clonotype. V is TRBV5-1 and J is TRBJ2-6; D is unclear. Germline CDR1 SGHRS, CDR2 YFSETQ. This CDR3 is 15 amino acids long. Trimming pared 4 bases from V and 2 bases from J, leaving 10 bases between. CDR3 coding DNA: TGCGCCAGCAGCAGAGGTCAGGCTGGGGCCAACGTCCTGACTTTC. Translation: CASSRGQAGANVLTF.

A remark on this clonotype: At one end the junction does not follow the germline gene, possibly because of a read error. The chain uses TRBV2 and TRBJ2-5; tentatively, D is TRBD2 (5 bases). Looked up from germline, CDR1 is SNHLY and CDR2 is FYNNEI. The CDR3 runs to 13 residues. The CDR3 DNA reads TGTACCAGCAGTGAAGCGAGGGCCTCGGGGCAGTACTTC. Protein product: CTSSEARASGQYF.

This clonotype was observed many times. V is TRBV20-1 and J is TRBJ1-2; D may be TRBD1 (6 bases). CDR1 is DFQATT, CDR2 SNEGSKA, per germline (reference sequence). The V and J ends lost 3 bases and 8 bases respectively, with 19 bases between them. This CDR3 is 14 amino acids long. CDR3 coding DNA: TGCAGTGCTAGGACCCAGGGGCTTACGTTGGGCTACACCTTC. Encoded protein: CSARTQGLTLGYTF.

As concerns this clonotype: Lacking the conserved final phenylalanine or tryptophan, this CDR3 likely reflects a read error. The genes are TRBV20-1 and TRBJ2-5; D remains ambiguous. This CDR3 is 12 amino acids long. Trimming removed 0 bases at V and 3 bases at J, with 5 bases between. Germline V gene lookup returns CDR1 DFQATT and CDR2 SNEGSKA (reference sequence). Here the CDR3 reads CSARELEETQYL. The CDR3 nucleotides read TGCAGTGCTAGAGAGCTGGAAGAGACCCAGTACTTA.